This paragraph covers one TCR beta chain sequence. This table comes from immunoSEQ multiplex PCR, and its TCRdb copy is limited to in-frame clones, with some not included. The sample lists 23,000 or so clones, 90% occurring once. The sample comes from a study of graft-versus-host responses after intestinal transplantation. Looked up from germline, CDR1 is PRHDT and CDR2 is FYEKMQ (reference sequence). V shed 0 bases and J 0 bases; nucleotides not matched to a gene: 2. This CDR3 spans 15 amino acids. This clonotype was sampled from a human patient who received an intestinal transplant, so some T cells may come from the graft donor. This chain connects TRBV13 to TRBJ2-7; TRBD2 matches at 7 bases. The source material was PBMCs, sampled approximately 39 days after intestinal transplant. The chain's CDR3 is CASSLGLAASYEQYF. CDR3 sequence (DNA): TGTGCCAGCAGCTTAGGGCTAGCGGCCTCCTACGAGCAGTACTTC.